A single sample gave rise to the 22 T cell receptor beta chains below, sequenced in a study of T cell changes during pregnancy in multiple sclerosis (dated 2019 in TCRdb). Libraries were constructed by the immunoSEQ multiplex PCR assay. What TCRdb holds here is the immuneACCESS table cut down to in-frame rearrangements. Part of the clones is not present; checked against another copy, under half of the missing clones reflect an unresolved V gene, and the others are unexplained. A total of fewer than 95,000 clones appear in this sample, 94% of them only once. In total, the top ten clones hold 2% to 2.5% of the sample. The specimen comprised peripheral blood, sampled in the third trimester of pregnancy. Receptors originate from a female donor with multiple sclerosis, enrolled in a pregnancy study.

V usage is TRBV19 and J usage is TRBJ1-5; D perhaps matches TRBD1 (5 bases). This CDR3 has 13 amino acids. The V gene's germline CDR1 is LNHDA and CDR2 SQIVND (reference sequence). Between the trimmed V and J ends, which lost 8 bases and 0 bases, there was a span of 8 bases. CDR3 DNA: TGTGCCAGTGACAGCGATAGCAATCAGCCCCAGCATTTT. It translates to CASDSDSNQPQHF.

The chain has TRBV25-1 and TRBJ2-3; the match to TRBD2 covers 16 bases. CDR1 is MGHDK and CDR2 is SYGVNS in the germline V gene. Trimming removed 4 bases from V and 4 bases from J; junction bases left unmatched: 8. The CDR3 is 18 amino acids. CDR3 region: CASSGPRGLAGGADTQYF. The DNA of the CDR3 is TGTGCCAGCAGTGGCCCACGGGGACTAGCGGGAGGGGCAGATACGCAGTATTTT. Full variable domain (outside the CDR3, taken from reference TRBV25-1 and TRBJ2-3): EADIYQTPRYLVIGTGKKITLECSQTMGHDKMYWYQQDPGMELHLIHYSYGVNSTEKGDLSSESTVSRIRTEHFPLTLESARPSHTSQYLCASSGPRGLAGGADTQYFGPGTRLTVL.

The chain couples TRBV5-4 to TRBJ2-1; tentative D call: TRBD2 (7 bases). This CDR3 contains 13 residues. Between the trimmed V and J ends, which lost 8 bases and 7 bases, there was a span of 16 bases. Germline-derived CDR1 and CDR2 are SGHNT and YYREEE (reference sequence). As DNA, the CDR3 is TGTGCCAGTATGGTAGGGAGGGGGAATGAGCAGTTCTTC. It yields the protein CASMVGRGNEQFF.

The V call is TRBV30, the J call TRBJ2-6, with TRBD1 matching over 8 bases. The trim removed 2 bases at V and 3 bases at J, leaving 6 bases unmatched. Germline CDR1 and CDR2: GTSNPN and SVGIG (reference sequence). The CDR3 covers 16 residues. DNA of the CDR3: TGTGCCTGGAGTACCGGACAGGGAAGTGGGGCCAACGTCCTGACTTTC. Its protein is CAWSTGQGSGANVLTF.

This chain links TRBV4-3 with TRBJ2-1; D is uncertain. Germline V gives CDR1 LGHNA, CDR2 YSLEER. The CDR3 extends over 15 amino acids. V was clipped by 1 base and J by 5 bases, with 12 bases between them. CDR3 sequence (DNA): TGCGCCAGCAGCCAAGGGGCGTACGTCGACAATGAGCAGTTCTTC. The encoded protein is CASSQGAYVDNEQFF.

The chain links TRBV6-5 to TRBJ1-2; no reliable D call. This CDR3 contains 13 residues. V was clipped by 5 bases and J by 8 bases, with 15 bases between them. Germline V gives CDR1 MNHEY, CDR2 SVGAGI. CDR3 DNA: TGTGCCAGCAGTAAAGACGAGGTCGGGGGCTACACCTTC. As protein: CASSKDEVGGYTF.

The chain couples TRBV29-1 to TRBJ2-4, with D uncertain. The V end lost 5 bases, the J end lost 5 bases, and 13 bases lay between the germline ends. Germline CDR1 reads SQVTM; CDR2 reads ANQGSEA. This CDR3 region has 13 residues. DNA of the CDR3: TGCAGCGTTTTGGTATCGGCGGAAAACATTCAGTACTTC. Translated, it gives CSVLVSAENIQYF. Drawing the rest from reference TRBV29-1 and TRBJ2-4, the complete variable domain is SAVISQKPSRDICQRGTSLTIQCQVDSQVTMMFWYRQQPGQSLTLIATANQGSEATYESGFVIDKFPISRPNLTFSTLTVSNMSPEDSSIYLCSVLVSAENIQYFGAGTRLSVL.

The CDR3 protein is CASSPDRAVWPQHF. CDR3 coding DNA: TGCGCCAGCAGCCCCGACAGGGCTGTCTGGCCCCAGCATTTT. The chain is built from TRBV4-3 and TRBJ1-5; TRBD1 agrees at 7 bases. CDR3 size: 14 residues. Per the germline V gene, CDR1 is LGHNA and CDR2 is YSLEER. The V and J ends lost 4 bases and 9 bases, in that order; junction bases with no gene match: 9.

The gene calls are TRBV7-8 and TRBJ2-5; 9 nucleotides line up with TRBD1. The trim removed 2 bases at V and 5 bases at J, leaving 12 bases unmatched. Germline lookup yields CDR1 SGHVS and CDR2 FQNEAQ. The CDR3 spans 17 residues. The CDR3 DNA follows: TGTGCCAGCAGCTTACGGGACAGGGTGGAACTGCGCGAGACCCAGTACTTC. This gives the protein CASSLRDRVELRETQYF.

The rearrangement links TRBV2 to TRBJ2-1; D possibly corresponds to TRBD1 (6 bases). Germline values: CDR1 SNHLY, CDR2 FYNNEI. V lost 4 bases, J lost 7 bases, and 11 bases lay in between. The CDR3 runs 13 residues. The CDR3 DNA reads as TGTGCCAGCAGTGCGAACAGGGCTAATGAGCAGTTCTTC. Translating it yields CASSANRANEQFF.

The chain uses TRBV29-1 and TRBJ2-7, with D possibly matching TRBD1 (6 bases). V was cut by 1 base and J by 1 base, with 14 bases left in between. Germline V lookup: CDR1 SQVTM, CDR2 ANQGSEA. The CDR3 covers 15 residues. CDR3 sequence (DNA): TGCAGCGTTGAAGGCGGGCGACAGGATTCCTACGAGCAGTACTTC. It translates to CSVEGGRQDSYEQYF.

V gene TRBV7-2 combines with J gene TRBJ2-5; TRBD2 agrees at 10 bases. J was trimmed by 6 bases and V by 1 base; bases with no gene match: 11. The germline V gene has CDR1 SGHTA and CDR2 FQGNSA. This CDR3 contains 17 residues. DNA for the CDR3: TGTGCCAGCAGCTTAGGGGGGCTGGCTAGCGGGAGACAGACCCAGTACTTC. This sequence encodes CASSLGGLASGRQTQYF. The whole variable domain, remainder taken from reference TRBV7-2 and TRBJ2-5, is GAGVSQSPSNKVTEKGKDVELRCDPISGHTALYWYRQSLGQGLEFLIYFQGNSAPDKSGLPSDRFSAERTGGSVSTLTIQRTQQEDSAVYLCASSLGGLASGRQTQYFGPGTRLLVL.

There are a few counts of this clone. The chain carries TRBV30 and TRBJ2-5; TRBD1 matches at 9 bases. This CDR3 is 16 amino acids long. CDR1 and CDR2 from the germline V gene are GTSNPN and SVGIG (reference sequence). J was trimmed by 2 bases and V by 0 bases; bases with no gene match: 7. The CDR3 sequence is CAWSVPTGGLQETQYF. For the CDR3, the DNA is TGTGCCTGGAGTGTACCCACAGGGGGCCTACAAGAGACCCAGTACTTC.

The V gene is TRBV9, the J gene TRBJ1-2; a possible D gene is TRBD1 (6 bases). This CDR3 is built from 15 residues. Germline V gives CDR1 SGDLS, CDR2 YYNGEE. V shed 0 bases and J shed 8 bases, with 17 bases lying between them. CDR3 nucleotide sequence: TGTGCCAGCAGCGTAGGTTGGACAGAGGGAAGAGGCTACACCTTC. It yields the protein CASSVGWTEGRGYTF.

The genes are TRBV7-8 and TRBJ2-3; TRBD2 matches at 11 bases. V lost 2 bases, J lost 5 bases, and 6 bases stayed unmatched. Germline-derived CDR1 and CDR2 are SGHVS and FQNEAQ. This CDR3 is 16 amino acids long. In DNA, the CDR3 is TGTGCCAGCAGCTTATTAGCGGGAGGGCCGGGAGATACGCAGTATTTT. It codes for CASSLLAGGPGDTQYF.

This CDR3 reads CASSDDRPQAEAFF. The CDR3 DNA is TGTGCCAGCAGTGACGATCGCCCCCAGGCCGAAGCTTTCTTT. This chain joins TRBV27 and TRBJ1-1, with D uncertain. The CDR3 consists of 14 residues. Germline CDR1 MNHEY, CDR2 SMNVEV (reference sequence). The germline V and J ends were trimmed by 5 bases and 8 bases, with 18 bases remaining between them.

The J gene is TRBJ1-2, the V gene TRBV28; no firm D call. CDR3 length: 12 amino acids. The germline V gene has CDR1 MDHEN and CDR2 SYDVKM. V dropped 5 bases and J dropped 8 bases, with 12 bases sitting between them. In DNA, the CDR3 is TGTGCCAGCAGTAGTCCCCTCAGAGGCTACACCTTC. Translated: CASSSPLRGYTF.

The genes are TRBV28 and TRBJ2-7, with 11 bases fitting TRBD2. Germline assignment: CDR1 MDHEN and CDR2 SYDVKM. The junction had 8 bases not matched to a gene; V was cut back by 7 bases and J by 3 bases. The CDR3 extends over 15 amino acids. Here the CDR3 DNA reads TGTGCCAGCATCCCGGCACTAGCGGGGGACTACGAGCAGTACTTC. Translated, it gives CASIPALAGDYEQYF. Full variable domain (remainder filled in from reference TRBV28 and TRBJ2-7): DVKVTQSSRYLVKRTGEKVFLECVQDMDHENMFWYRQDPGLGLRLIYFSYDVKMKEKGDIPEGYSVSREKKERFSLILESASTNQTSMYLCASIPALAGDYEQYFGPGTRLTVT.

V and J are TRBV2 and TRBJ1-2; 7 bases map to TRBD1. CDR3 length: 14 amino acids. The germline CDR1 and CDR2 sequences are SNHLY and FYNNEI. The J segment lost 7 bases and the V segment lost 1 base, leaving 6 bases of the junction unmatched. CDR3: CASSEGVRGFGYTF. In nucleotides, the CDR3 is TGTGCCAGCAGTGAAGGGGTCAGGGGGTTTGGCTACACCTTC. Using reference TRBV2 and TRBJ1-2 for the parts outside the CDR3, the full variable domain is EPEVTQTPSHQVTQMGQEVILRCVPISNHLYFYWYRQILGQKVEFLVSFYNNEISEKSEIFDDQFSVERPDGSNFTLKIRSTKLEDSAMYFCASSEGVRGFGYTFGSGTRLTVV.

CDR3 sequence (DNA): TGTGCCAGCGGGCGAGACGGGACTGGAGCAGAGTACTTC. Residues: CASGRDGTGAEYF. V is TRBV9 and J is TRBJ2-7; D might be TRBD2 (6 bases). V lost 7 bases and J 11 bases, leaving 22 bases between the germline ends. Germline loops: CDR1 SGDLS, CDR2 YYNGEE. This CDR3 contains 13 residues.

The CDR3 loop is CASSKITGSSDTQYF. CDR3 nucleotide sequence: TGTGCCAGCAGTAAAATCACAGGGTCTTCAGATACGCAGTATTTT. The chain links TRBV28 to TRBJ2-3; tentative D call: TRBD1 (6 bases). Germline CDR1 and CDR2: MDHEN and SYDVKM. The CDR3 length is 15 residues. With 5 bases removed from V and 4 bases from J, the gap between germline ends came to 16 bases.

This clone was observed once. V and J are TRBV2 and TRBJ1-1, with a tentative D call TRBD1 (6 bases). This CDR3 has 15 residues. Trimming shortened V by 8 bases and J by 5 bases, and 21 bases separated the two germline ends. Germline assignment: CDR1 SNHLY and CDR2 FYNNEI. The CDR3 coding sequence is TGTGCCAGCGGGAGGGCAGGGGCAAGGTCAACTGAAGCTTTCTTT. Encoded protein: CASGRAGARSTEAFF.